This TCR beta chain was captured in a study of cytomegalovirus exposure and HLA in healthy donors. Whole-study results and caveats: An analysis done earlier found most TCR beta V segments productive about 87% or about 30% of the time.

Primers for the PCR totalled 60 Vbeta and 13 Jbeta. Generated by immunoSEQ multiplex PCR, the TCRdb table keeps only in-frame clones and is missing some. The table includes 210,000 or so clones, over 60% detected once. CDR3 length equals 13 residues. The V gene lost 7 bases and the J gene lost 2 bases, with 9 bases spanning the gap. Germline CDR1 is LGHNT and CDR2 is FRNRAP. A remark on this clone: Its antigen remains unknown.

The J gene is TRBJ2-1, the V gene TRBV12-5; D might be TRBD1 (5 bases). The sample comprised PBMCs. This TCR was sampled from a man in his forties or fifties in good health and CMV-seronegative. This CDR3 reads CASEGVAYNEQFF. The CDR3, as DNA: TGTGCTAGTGAAGGGGTTGCCTACAATGAGCAGTTCTTC.